One T cell receptor beta chain is described in this entry. Germline lookup yields CDR1 DFQATT and CDR2 SNEGSKA (reference sequence). CDR3 size: 14 residues. With 6 bases removed from V and 6 bases from J, the gap between germline ends came to 17 bases. The data belong to a study of Graves' ophthalmopathy and Graves' hyperthyroidism. As the template, RNA transcripts were used to amplify TCR beta CDR3 regions. HTBI primers primed a first-round RT-PCR, and a second-round multiplex PCR followed. TCRdb processed the multiplex PCR reads anew with MiXCR; each CDR3 protein has one entry. There are over a million distinct CDR3 sequences in the sample; about two fifths occur only once, and 11% lies in the top ten.

The receptor was derived from an adult man with Graves' hyperthyroidism. This chain joins TRBV20-1 and TRBJ1-4; D gene unclear. Sequencing was performed on peripheral blood or thyroid tissue (not recorded which). The CDR3 here is CSAKGPLDYEKLFF. DNA of the CDR3: TGCAGTGCGAAAGGACCCCTCGATTATGAAAAACTGTTTTTT.